The 4 T cell receptor beta chains listed next were all sequenced from one sample in a study of tissue T cells after allogeneic stem cell transplantation. Method: immunoSEQ multiplex PCR; TCRdb's copy keeps in-frame clones and lacks some. The data show some 25,000 clones, 73% seen once. The starting material was tissue from the ileum, obtained at autopsy. These receptors came from a female donor older than 55 with lung cancer.

Points on this clone: A much bigger clone sits one base away, suggesting this may be a read error. Additional DNA sequences in this sample encode the identical CDR3. The rearrangement uses TRBV7-6 and TRBJ1-2; possibly TRBD1 for D (6 bases). With 8 bases removed from V and 1 base from J, the gap between germline ends came to 29 bases. Germline V gene data show CDR1 as SGHVS and CDR2 as FNYEAQ. CDR3 length: 19 residues. The CDR3 protein is CASCPRPVGAGGVNYGYTF. For the CDR3, the DNA is TGTGCCAGCTGCCCTCGGCCCGTGGGGGCGGGGGGGGTTAACTATGGCTACACCTTC.

This chain links TRBV6-5 with TRBJ1-2; D gene ambiguous. The CDR3 runs to 13 residues. Germline CDR1 and CDR2: MNHEY and SVGAGI. Between the trimmed V and J ends, which lost 5 bases and 3 bases, there was a span of 10 bases. CDR3 sequence reads: CASSPFPHYGYTF. The CDR3 DNA is TGTGCCAGCAGTCCTTTTCCCCACTATGGCTACACCTTC.

The chain recombines TRBV20-1 with TRBJ1-1; no firm D call. CDR1 is DFQATT, CDR2 SNEGSKA, per germline (reference sequence). The CDR3 has 12 residues. The ends were cut back, 3 bases at V and 1 base at J, with 6 bases in the middle. In nucleotides, the CDR3 is TGCAGTGCTAGTTCGGGGAACACTGAAGCTTTCTTT. Residues: CSASSGNTEAFF.

The chain combines TRBV13 with TRBJ2-1; 7 bases line up with TRBD2. V lost 4 bases, J lost 4 bases, and 7 bases stayed unmatched. The CDR3 consists of 15 residues. From germline, CDR1 is PRHDT and CDR2 FYEKMQ (reference sequence). Written as DNA, the CDR3 is TGTGCCAGCAGCTCAGGTGGGGGGGGATACAATGAGCAGTTCTTC. Amino acid sequence: CASSSGGGGYNEQFF.